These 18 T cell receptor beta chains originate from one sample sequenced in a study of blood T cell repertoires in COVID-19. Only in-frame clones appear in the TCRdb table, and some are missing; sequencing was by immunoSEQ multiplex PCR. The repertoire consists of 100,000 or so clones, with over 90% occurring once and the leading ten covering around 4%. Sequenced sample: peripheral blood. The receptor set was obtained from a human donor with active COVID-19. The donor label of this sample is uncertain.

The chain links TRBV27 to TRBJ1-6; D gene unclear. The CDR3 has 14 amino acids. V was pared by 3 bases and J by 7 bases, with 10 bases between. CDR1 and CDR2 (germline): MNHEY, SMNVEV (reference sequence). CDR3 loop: CASSLLPQNSPLHF. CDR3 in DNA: TGTGCCAGCAGTTTGCTACCACAGAATTCACCCCTCCACTTT.

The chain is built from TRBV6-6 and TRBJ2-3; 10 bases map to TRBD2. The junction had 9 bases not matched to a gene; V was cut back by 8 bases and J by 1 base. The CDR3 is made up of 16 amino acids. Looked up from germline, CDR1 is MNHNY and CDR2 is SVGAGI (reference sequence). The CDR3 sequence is CASHSGRGVGTDTQYF. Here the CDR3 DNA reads TGTGCCAGCCACAGCGGGAGGGGCGTTGGCACAGATACGCAGTATTTT.

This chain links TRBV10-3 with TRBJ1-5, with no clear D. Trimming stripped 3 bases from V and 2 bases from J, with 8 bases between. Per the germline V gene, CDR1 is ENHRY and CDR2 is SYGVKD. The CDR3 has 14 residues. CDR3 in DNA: TGTGCCATCAGTGACCGGCAGGGCAATCAGCCCCAGCATTTT. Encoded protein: CAISDRQGNQPQHF.

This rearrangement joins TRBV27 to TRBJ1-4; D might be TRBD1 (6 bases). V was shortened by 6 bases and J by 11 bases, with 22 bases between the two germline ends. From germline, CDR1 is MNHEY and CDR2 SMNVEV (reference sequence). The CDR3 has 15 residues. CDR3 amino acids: CASSRDPSGAGKLFF. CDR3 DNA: TGTGCCAGCAGCCGCGACCCCTCAGGGGCCGGGAAACTGTTTTTT.

The CDR3 bases are TGTGCCAGCAGTTACGGGGACAGGGGTTACGAGCAGTACTTC. Its protein product is CASSYGDRGYEQYF. This sequence joins TRBV6-5 and TRBJ2-7; TRBD1 agrees at 10 bases. The V gene's germline CDR1 is MNHEY and CDR2 SVGAGI. With V trimmed by 2 bases and J by 4 bases, 2 bases remained unmatched. The CDR3 has 14 amino acids.

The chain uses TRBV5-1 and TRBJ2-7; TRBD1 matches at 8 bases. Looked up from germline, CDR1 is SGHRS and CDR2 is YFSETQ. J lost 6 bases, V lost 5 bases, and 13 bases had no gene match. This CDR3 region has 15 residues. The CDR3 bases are TGCGCCAGCAGGCAGGACAGGGTTCAATCGGGCGAGCAGTACTTC. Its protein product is CASRQDRVQSGEQYF.

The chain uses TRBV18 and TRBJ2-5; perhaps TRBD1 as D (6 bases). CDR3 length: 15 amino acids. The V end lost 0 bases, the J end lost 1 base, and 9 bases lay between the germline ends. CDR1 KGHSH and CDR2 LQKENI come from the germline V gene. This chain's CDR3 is CASSPPWGLQETQYF. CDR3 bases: TGTGCCAGCTCACCACCGTGGGGGCTCCAAGAGACCCAGTACTTC.

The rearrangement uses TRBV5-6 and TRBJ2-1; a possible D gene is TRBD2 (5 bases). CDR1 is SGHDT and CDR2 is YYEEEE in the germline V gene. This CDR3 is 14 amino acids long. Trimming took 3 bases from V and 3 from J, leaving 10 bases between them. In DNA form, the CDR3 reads TGTGCCAGCAGCTCGGGGTACCACTACAATGAGCAGTTCTTC. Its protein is CASSSGYHYNEQFF.

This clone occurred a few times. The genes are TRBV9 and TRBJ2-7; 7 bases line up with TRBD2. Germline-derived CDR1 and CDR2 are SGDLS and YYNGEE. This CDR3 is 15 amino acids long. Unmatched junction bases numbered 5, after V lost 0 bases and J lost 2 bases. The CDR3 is CASSVGREGAYEQYF. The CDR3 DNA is TGTGCCAGCAGCGTAGGCAGGGAGGGAGCCTACGAGCAGTACTTC.

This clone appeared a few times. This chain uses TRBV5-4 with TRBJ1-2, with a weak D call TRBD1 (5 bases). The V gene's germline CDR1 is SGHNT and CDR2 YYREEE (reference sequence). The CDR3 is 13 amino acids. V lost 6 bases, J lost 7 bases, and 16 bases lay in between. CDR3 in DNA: TGTGCCAGCACGCCTGGGAGGGGCGTTGGCTACACCTTC. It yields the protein CASTPGRGVGYTF. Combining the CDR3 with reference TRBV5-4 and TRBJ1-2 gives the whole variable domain ETGVTQSPTHLIKTRGQQVTLRCSSQSGHNTVSWYQQALGQGPQFIFQYYREEENGRGNFPPRFSGLQFPNYSSELNVNALELDDSALYLCASTPGRGVGYTFGSGTRLTVV.

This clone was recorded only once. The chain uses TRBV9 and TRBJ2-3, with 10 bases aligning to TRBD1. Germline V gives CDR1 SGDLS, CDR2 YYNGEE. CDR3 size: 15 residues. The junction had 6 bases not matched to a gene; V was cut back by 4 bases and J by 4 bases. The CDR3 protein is CASSIRQGAPDTQYF. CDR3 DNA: TGTGCCAGCAGCATTAGACAGGGGGCCCCAGATACGCAGTATTTT.

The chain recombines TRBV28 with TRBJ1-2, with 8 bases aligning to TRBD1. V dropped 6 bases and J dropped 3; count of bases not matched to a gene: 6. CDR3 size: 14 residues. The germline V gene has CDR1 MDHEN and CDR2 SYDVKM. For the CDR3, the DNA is TGTGCCAGCAGACCGGGGGGACAGGACTATGGCTACACCTTC. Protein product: CASRPGGQDYGYTF.

The CDR3 here is CATSQERTKQETQYF. CDR3 sequence (DNA): TGTGCCACCAGCCAAGAGAGAACTAAACAAGAGACCCAGTACTTC. This rearrangement joins TRBV15 to TRBJ2-5; no clear D gene. Trimming took 5 bases from V and 2 from J, leaving 15 bases between them. The V gene's germline CDR1 is LNHNV and CDR2 YYDKDF (reference sequence). The CDR3 covers 15 residues.

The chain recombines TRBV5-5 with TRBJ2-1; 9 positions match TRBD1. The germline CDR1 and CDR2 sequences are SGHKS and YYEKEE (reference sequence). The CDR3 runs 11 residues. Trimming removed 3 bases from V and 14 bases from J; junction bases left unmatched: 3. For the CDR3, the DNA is TGTGCCAGCAGCTCTACAGGGGGCAAGTTCTTC. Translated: CASSSTGGKFF.

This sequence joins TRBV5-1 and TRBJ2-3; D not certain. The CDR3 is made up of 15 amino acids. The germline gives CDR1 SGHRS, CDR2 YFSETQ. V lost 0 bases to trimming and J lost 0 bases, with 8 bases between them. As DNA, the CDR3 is TGCGCCAGCAGCTTGGAGGAGTTCAGCACAGATACGCAGTATTTT. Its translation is CASSLEEFSTDTQYF.

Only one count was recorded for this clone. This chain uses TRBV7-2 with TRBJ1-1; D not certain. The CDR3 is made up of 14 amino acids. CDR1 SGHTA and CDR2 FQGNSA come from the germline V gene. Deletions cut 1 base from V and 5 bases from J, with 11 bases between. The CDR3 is CASSLVSGTTEAFF. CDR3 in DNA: TGTGCCAGCAGCTTAGTTTCCGGTACGACTGAAGCTTTCTTT.

In nucleotides, the CDR3 is TGTGCCAGCTCACTAGCGGGCAATGAGCAGTTCTTC. As protein: CASSLAGNEQFF. The chain carries TRBV18 and TRBJ2-1; 7 nucleotides line up with TRBD2. This CDR3 has 12 amino acids. The ends lost 4 bases at V and 6 bases at J; junction bases unmatched: 0. Germline lookup yields CDR1 KGHSH and CDR2 LQKENI.

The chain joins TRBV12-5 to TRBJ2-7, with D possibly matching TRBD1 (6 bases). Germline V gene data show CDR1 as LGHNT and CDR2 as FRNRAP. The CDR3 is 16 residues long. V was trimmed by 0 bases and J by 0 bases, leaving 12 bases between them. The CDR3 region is CASGLVVGDNSYEQYF. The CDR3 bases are TGTGCTAGTGGTTTGGTAGTCGGGGACAACTCCTACGAGCAGTACTTC.